One sample yielded the 29 T cell receptor beta chains listed below, sequenced in a study of T cells in narcolepsy. Data came from immunoSEQ multiplex PCR; TCRdb stores just in-frame clones and leaves some out. Of about 27,000 clones in the sample, approximately 85% were seen once. Sample: memory (CD45RA-) CD4+ T cells from blood. The receptor source for this set is a human donor in good health.

The rearrangement links TRBV6-4 to TRBJ1-2; 9 nucleotides line up with TRBD1. Germline lookup yields CDR1 MRHNA and CDR2 SNTAGT. CDR3 length: 13 amino acids. V shed 2 bases and J 8 bases; nucleotides not matched to a gene: 3. The CDR3 loop reads CASSDRDRGGYTF. Written as DNA, the CDR3 is TGTGCCAGCAGTGACCGCGACAGGGGGGGCTACACCTTC.

This clone appeared a single time. The chain is built from TRBV7-8 and TRBJ1-2; D might be TRBD1 (6 bases). This CDR3 has 14 residues. Trimming cost V 1 base and J 8 bases, with 14 bases left between them. The germline V gene has CDR1 SGHVS and CDR2 FQNEAQ. The CDR3 DNA follows: TGTGCCAGCAGCTTAGTGAGAGCAGGGGAAGGCTACACCTTC. The encoded protein is CASSLVRAGEGYTF.

This clone came up a few times. The gene calls are TRBV28 and TRBJ1-2; no firm D call. CDR1 and CDR2 from the germline V gene are MDHEN and SYDVKM. Trimming stripped 1 base from V and 8 bases from J, with 14 bases between. This CDR3 contains 14 residues. CDR3 DNA sequence: TGTGCCAGCAGTTTATTGACCTCCTTTGGGGGCTACACCTTC. Translating gives CASSLLTSFGGYTF.

This chain uses TRBV19 with TRBJ2-3; the match to TRBD2 covers 11 bases. After removal of 6 bases from V and 2 bases from J, the junction contained 7 bases not matched to a gene. The CDR3 runs 16 residues. The germline V gene encodes CDR1 LNHDA and CDR2 SQIVND (reference sequence). CDR3 coding DNA: TGTGCCAGTAGGGGCCGGACTAGCGGGTTCACAGATACGCAGTATTTT. As protein: CASRGRTSGFTDTQYF.

The J gene is TRBJ2-1, the V gene TRBV5-1, with D tentatively TRBD1 or TRBD2 (5 bases each). V gave up 2 bases and J gave up 7 bases, with 10 bases separating them. This CDR3 has 13 amino acids. The germline gives CDR1 SGHRS, CDR2 YFSETQ. The CDR3 loop reads CASSFGTQNEQFF. The CDR3 coding sequence is TGCGCCAGCAGCTTCGGGACCCAAAATGAGCAGTTCTTC. The full variable domain, rest sourced from reference TRBV5-1 and TRBJ2-1, is KAGVTQTPRYLIKTRGQQVTLSCSPISGHRSVSWYQQTPGQGLQFLFEYFSETQRNKGNFPGRFSGRQFSNSRSEMNVSTLELGDSALYLCASSFGTQNEQFFGPGTRLTVL.

This rearrangement joins TRBV7-9 to TRBJ2-5; D is undetermined. This CDR3 spans 13 amino acids. Trimming pared 2 bases from V and 4 bases from J, leaving 8 bases between. The germline V gene encodes CDR1 SEHNR and CDR2 FQNEAQ (reference sequence). In DNA, the CDR3 is TGTGCCAGCAGCTTACCATACCCAGAGACCCAGTACTTC. Protein sequence: CASSLPYPETQYF.

V is TRBV6-6 and J is TRBJ2-7; 10 positions agree with TRBD2. The CDR3 length is 13 residues. V dropped 6 bases and J dropped 4; count of bases not matched to a gene: 3. Germline V gives CDR1 MNHNY, CDR2 SVGAGI (reference sequence). The CDR3 reads CASSKREGYEQYF. CDR3 coding DNA: TGTGCCAGCAGCAAGCGGGAGGGTTACGAGCAGTACTTC.

The chain combines TRBV7-8 with TRBJ2-7, with D possibly matching TRBD1 (5 bases). Germline V lookup: CDR1 SGHVS, CDR2 FQNEAQ. This CDR3 has 15 amino acids. V dropped 4 bases and J dropped 0 bases, with 13 bases sitting between them. The CDR3 spells CASSYNRITSYEQYF. The CDR3 DNA reads as TGTGCCAGCAGCTACAACAGGATTACCTCCTACGAGCAGTACTTC.

V is TRBV2 and J is TRBJ2-3; 8 nucleotides line up with TRBD2. The CDR3 length is 14 residues. The V gene's germline CDR1 is SNHLY and CDR2 FYNNEI. The junction had 11 bases not matched to a gene; V was cut back by 9 bases and J by 6 bases. CDR3 residues: CASWGSGSGDTQYF. The CDR3 DNA reads as TGTGCCAGTTGGGGGAGCGGGAGCGGGGATACGCAGTATTTT.

This clone was counted only a few times. The chain links TRBV6-1 to TRBJ2-7; 7 bases are shared with TRBD2. This CDR3 contains 14 residues. The V gene end was trimmed by 7 bases and the J gene end by 2 bases; junction bases not matched to a gene: 8. The V gene's germline CDR1 is MNHNS and CDR2 SASEGT. The CDR3 reads CASNRDYGTYEQYF. In DNA form, the CDR3 reads TGTGCCAGCAATCGGGACTACGGAACCTACGAGCAGTACTTC.

This clone is medium-sized by share. This sequence joins TRBV10-3 and TRBJ1-1; 7 positions match TRBD1. Germline V CDR1 and CDR2: ENHRY, SYGVKD. After removal of 4 bases from V and 7 bases from J, the junction contained 12 bases not matched to a gene. This CDR3 is 15 amino acids long. The CDR3: CAISGLGQAEDEAFF. The CDR3, as DNA: TGTGCCATCAGTGGCCTAGGACAGGCTGAAGATGAAGCTTTCTTT.

This chain connects TRBV4-2 to TRBJ1-3; tentatively, D is TRBD1 (6 bases). The germline V and J ends were trimmed by 1 base and 3 bases, with 13 bases remaining between them. CDR3 length: 16 amino acids. CDR1 is LGHNA, CDR2 YNFKEQ, per germline. The CDR3 DNA reads as TGTGCCAGCAGCCAAGGAGGCCAGACAGGTGGAAACACCATATATTTT. It specifies CASSQGGQTGGNTIYF.

The V gene is TRBV2, the J gene TRBJ1-2; TRBD1 agrees at 7 bases. The CDR3 spans 12 residues. V trimming: 4 bases; J trimming: 14 bases; junction bases outside the gene matches: 10. Per germline, CDR1 SNHLY and CDR2 FYNNEI. For the CDR3, the DNA is TGTGCCAGCAGTGGGACAGGCCTTGGTTGGACCTTC. The encoded protein is CASSGTGLGWTF.

The chain carries TRBV9 and TRBJ1-4, with 11 nucleotides matching TRBD1. The CDR3 length is 16 residues. Germline V gene data show CDR1 as SGDLS and CDR2 as YYNGEE. Germline trimming cut 4 bases from V and 4 bases from J; bases unmatched to any gene: 6. CDR3 region: CASSSRDRGDNEKLFF. In nucleotides, the CDR3 is TGTGCCAGCAGCTCCCGGGACAGGGGGGATAATGAAAAACTGTTTTTT.

The chain has TRBV9 and TRBJ2-3, with unresolved D. CDR3 length: 13 amino acids. CDR1 is SGDLS, CDR2 YYNGEE, per germline. The germline V and J ends were trimmed by 2 bases and 4 bases, with 8 bases remaining between them. The CDR3 nucleotides read TGTGCCAGCAGCGTTCAGGTTGCAGATACGCAGTATTTT. This codes for CASSVQVADTQYF.

J is TRBJ1-5 and V is TRBV2; unclear D gene. The V end lost 3 bases, the J end lost 7 bases, and 16 bases lay between the germline ends. Germline lookup yields CDR1 SNHLY and CDR2 FYNNEI. The CDR3 is made up of 15 amino acids. The CDR3 sequence: CASSEEGLVGQPQHF. CDR3 sequence (DNA): TGTGCCAGCAGTGAGGAGGGTCTAGTGGGACAGCCCCAGCATTTT.

The chain has TRBV15 and TRBJ1-2; D gene ambiguous. The V gene's germline CDR1 is LNHNV and CDR2 YYDKDF (reference sequence). This CDR3 region has 12 residues. V was shortened by 0 bases and J by 5 bases, with 4 bases between the two germline ends. CDR3 loop: CATSRDRYGYTF. In DNA form, the CDR3 reads TGTGCCACCAGCAGAGATCGGTATGGCTACACCTTC.

The V and J genes are TRBV18 and TRBJ2-1, with 10 bases identical to TRBD1. CDR1 KGHSH and CDR2 LQKENI come from the germline V gene. There are 12 residues in the CDR3. Unmatched junction bases numbered 2, after V lost 5 bases and J lost 10 bases. The CDR3 DNA reads as TGTGCCAGCTCAACGGACAGGGGGGAGCAGTTCTTC. Translating gives CASSTDRGEQFF.

V and J are TRBV5-1 and TRBJ2-1; D perhaps matches TRBD1 (7 bases). The V gene lost 0 bases and the J gene lost 8 bases, with 12 bases spanning the gap. The CDR3 covers 14 residues. Germline-derived CDR1 and CDR2 are SGHRS and YFSETQ. The CDR3 region is CASSLGQGGDEQFF. CDR3 nucleotides: TGCGCCAGCAGCTTGGGACAGGGAGGCGATGAGCAGTTCTTC.

J is TRBJ2-6 and V is TRBV7-2; D tentatively reads TRBD1 or TRBD2 (5 bases each). The CDR3 runs 15 residues. V lost 3 bases and J lost 4, with 10 bases in between. Germline V gives CDR1 SGHTA, CDR2 FQGNSA. CDR3: CASSFGGSGANVLTF. As DNA, the CDR3 is TGTGCCAGCAGCTTTGGGGGATCGGGGGCCAACGTCCTGACTTTC.

The gene calls are TRBV2 and TRBJ2-5, with D unclear. Deletions cut 4 bases from V and 5 bases from J, with 11 bases between. The germline CDR1 and CDR2 sequences are SNHLY and FYNNEI. The CDR3 covers 13 residues. The chain's CDR3 is CASSGEAWETQYF. CDR3 bases: TGTGCCAGCAGTGGCGAGGCGTGGGAGACCCAGTACTTC.

This chain links TRBV25-1 with TRBJ1-2, with a possible D match to TRBD1 (6 bases). The ends were cut back, 3 bases at V and 2 bases at J, with 13 bases in the middle. This CDR3 is 15 amino acids long. Germline CDR1 MGHDK, CDR2 SYGVNS. The CDR3 sequence: CASSDGGARNYGYTF. The CDR3 coding sequence is TGTGCCAGCAGTGATGGGGGGGCCAGAAACTATGGCTACACCTTC.

CDR3 sequence (DNA): TGTGCCAGCAGCTTCGCTCCCGAAGAGACCCAGTACTTC. This encodes CASSFAPEETQYF. V usage is TRBV11-1 and J usage is TRBJ2-5; D not resolved. The length of the CDR3 is 13 residues. V lost 3 bases and J lost 3, with 8 bases in between. Germline V gene data show CDR1 as SGHAT and CDR2 as FQDESV (reference sequence).

By frequency in the sample, this clone is medium-sized. This chain connects TRBV5-1 to TRBJ1-1; D uncertain. The CDR3 spans 13 residues. Trimming took 4 bases from V and 0 from J, leaving 7 bases between them. Germline V gene data show CDR1 as SGHRS and CDR2 as YFSETQ. This CDR3 is CASSPNVNTEAFF. CDR3 bases: TGCGCCAGCAGCCCCAACGTGAACACTGAAGCTTTCTTT.

The chain combines TRBV5-6 with TRBJ1-3; possibly TRBD1 for D (5 bases). The CDR3 has 14 amino acids. V lost 3 bases, J lost 2 bases, and 9 bases lay in between. CDR1 and CDR2 from the germline V gene are SGHDT and YYEEEE. The CDR3 region has the DNA TGTGCCAGCAGCTCAGGGTCAGCTGGAAACACCATATATTTT. Its protein is CASSSGSAGNTIYF.

This chain uses TRBV19 with TRBJ1-4; tentative D call: TRBD1 (6 bases). CDR3 length: 15 residues. Germline V gene data show CDR1 as LNHDA and CDR2 as SQIVND (reference sequence). With 3 bases removed from V and 6 bases from J, the gap between germline ends came to 14 bases. The CDR3 sequence is CASSMRNREYEKLFF. The CDR3 DNA reads TGTGCCAGTAGTATGAGGAACAGGGAATATGAAAAACTGTTTTTT.

In this sample, this clone turned up once. This chain uses TRBV28 with TRBJ1-1, with D perhaps TRBD1 (5 bases). The germline V gene encodes CDR1 MDHEN and CDR2 SYDVKM. V was shortened by 7 bases and J by 8 bases, with 17 bases between the two germline ends. The CDR3 is made up of 13 amino acids. The CDR3 region has the DNA TGTGCCAGCACCACCTCCGGGACGGTCGAAGCTTTCTTT. Translated, it gives CASTTSGTVEAFF.

This clone was seen once. This chain uses TRBV11-1 with TRBJ1-1; D not resolved. Germline CDR1 is SGHAT and CDR2 is FQDESV (reference sequence). This CDR3 contains 14 residues. V lost 2 bases, J lost 3 bases, and 10 bases lay in between. DNA for the CDR3: TGTGCCAGCAGCTTATTCAGGTCGCACACTGAAGCTTTCTTT. This translates into CASSLFRSHTEAFF.

The V and J genes are TRBV6-5 and TRBJ1-2; no definite D call. Looked up from germline, CDR1 is MNHEY and CDR2 is SVGAGI. The CDR3 sequence is 15 residues long. The V and J ends lost 2 bases and 4 bases respectively, with 14 bases between them. This chain's CDR3 is CASSYGGRNVYGYTF. The CDR3 bases are TGTGCCAGCAGTTACGGTGGCAGGAACGTCTATGGCTACACCTTC.